This TCR beta chain was sequenced for a study of identical twins. Broader study findings: Diverse VJ usage suggested most zero-insertion clonotypes were not invariant T cells. Shared out-of-frame alpha sequences (those common to twins) showed excess low generation probability.

The ends were cut back, 7 bases at V and 1 base at J, with 12 bases in the middle. This CDR3 has 14 residues. Germline CDR1 reads SGHRS; CDR2 reads YFSETQ. Each CDR3 protein is one row after TCRdb ran MiXCR on the 5' RACE reads. The top ten hold 8.8% of the sample, which has some 260,000 distinct CDR3 sequences, 11% to 15% seen once. Concerning this clonotype: Its matching antigen is unknown.

The clonotype comes from a young woman in good health. The rearrangement uses TRBV5-1 and TRBJ2-1; tentatively, D is TRBD1 (6 bases). Input material: memory (CD45RO+) T cells sorted from blood. The CDR3 region is CASAVTGSYNEQFF. In DNA form, the CDR3 reads TGCGCCAGCGCTGTTACAGGGTCCTACAATGAGCAGTTCTTC.